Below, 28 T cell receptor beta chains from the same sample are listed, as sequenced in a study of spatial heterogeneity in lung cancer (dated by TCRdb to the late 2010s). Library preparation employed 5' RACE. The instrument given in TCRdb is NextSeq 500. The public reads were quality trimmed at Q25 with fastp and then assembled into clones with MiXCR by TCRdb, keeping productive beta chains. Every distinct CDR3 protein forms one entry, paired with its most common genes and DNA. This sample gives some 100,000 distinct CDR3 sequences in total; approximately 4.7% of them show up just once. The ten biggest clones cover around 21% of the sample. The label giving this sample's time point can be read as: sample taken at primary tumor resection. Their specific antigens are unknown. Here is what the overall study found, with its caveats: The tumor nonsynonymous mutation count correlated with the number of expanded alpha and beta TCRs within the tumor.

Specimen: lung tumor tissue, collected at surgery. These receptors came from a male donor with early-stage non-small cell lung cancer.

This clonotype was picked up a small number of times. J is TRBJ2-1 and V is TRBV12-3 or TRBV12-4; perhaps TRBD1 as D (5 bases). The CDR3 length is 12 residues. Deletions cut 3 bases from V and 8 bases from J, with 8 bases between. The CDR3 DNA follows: TGTGCCAGCAGTTTTTTAGGGGATGAGCAGTTCTTC. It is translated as CASSFLGDEQFF.

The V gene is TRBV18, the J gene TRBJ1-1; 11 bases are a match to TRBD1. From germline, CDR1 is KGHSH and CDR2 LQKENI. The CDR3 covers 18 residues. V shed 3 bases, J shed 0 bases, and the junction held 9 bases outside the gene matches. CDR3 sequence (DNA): TGTGCCAGCTCACCCAAGGACAGGGGGCGAGGACTGAACACTGAAGCTTTCTTT. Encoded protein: CASSPKDRGRGLNTEAFF.

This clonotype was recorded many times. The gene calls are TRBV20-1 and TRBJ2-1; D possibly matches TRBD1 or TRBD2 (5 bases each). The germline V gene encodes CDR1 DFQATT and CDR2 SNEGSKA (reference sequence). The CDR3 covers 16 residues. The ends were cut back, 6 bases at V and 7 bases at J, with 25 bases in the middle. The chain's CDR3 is CSANPSGLAGWNEQFF. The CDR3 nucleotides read TGCAGTGCCAACCCCTCGGGGCTCGCCGGGTGGAATGAGCAGTTCTTC.

CDR3 bases: TGCAGTGCTAGCGCGACTAGCGGGATATACGAGCAGTACTTC. This translates into CSASATSGIYEQYF. V gene TRBV20-1 combines with J gene TRBJ2-7; TRBD2 matches 11 bases. This CDR3 is built from 14 residues. V shed 3 bases, J shed 4 bases, and the junction held 5 bases outside the gene matches. In germline, CDR1 is DFQATT, CDR2 SNEGSKA (reference sequence).

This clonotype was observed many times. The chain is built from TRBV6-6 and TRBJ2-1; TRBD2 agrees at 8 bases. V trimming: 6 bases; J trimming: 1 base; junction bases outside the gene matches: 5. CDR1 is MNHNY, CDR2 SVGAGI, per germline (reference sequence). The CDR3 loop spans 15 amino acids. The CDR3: CASRTGGPSYNEQFF. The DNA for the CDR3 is TGTGCCAGCAGGACGGGAGGGCCATCCTACAATGAGCAGTTCTTC.

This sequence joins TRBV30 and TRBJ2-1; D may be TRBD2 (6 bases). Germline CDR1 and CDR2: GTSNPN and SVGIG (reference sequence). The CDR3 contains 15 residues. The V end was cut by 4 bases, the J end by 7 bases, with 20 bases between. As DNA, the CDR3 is TGTGCCTGGACCCTTGGGGGACTGTTCGCTAATGAGCAGTTCTTC. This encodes CAWTLGGLFANEQFF.

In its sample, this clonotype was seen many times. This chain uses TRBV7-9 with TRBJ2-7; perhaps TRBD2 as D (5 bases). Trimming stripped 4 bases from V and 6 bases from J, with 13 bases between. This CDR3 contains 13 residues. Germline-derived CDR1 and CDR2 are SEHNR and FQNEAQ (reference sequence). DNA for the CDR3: TGTGCCAGCAGCTCACGGGGTACTGTCGAGCAGTACTTC. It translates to CASSSRGTVEQYF.

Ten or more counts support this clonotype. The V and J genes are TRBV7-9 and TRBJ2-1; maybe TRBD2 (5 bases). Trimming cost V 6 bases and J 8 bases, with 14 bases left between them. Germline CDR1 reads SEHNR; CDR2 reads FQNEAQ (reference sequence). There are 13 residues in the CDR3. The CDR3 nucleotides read TGTGCCAGCAGGCCCCGGGGTCGTGATGAGCAGTTCTTC. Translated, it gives CASRPRGRDEQFF.

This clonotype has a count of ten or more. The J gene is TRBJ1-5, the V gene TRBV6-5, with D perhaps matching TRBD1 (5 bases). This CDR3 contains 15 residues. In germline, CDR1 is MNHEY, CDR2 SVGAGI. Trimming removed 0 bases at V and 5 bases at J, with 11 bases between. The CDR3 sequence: CASSYSQGGYQPQHF. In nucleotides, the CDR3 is TGTGCCAGCAGTTACTCCCAGGGAGGTTATCAGCCCCAGCATTTT.

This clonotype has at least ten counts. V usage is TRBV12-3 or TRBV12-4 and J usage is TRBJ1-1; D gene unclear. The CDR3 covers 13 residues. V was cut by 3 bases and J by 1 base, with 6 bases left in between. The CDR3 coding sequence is TGTGCCAGCAGTTTGAACCCGAACACTGAAGCTTTCTTT. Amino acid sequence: CASSLNPNTEAFF.

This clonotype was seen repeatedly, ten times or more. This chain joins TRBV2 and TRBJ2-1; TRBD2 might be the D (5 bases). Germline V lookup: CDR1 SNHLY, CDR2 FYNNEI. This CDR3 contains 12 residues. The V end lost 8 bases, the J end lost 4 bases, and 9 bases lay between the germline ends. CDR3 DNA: TGTGCCAGCGGAGGCCATTACAATGAGCAGTTCTTC. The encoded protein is CASGGHYNEQFF.

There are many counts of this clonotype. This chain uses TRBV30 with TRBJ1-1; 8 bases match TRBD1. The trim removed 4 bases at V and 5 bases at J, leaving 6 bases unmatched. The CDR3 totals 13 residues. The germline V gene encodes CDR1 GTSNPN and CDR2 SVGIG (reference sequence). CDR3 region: CAWTETGGTEAFF. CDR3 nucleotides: TGTGCCTGGACCGAAACAGGGGGTACTGAAGCTTTCTTT.

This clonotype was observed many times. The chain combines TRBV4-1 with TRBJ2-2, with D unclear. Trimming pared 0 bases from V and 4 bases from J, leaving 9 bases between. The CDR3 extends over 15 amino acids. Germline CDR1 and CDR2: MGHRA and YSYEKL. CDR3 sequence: CASSQDRASTGELFF. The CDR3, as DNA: TGCGCCAGCAGCCAAGATAGGGCTTCCACCGGGGAGCTGTTTTTT.

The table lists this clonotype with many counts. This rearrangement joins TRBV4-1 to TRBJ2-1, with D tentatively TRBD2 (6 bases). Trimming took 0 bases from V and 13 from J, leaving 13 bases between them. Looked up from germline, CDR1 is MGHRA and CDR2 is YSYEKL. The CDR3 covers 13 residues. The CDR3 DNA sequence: TGCGCCAGCAGCCAAGAATCTGGAGGGGTACAGTTCTTC. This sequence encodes CASSQESGGVQFF.

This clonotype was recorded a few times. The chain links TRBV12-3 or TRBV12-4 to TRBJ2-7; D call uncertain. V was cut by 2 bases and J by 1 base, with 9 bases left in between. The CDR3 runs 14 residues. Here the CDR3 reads CASSLSEESYEQYF. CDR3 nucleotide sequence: TGTGCCAGCAGTTTAAGTGAGGAGTCCTACGAGCAGTACTTC.

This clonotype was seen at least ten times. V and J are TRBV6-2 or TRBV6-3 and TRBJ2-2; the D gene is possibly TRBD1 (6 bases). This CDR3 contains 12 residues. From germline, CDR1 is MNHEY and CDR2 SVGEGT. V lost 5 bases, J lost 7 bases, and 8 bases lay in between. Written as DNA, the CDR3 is TGTGCCAGCAGTAAGGACAGCGGGGAGCTGTTTTTT. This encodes CASSKDSGELFF.

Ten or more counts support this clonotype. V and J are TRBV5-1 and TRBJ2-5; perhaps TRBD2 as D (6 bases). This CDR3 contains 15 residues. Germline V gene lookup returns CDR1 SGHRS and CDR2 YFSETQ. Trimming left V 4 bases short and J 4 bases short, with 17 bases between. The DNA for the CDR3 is TGCGCCAGCAGCCTCCAGCCCGGGGGACGAGAGACCCAGTACTTC. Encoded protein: CASSLQPGGRETQYF.

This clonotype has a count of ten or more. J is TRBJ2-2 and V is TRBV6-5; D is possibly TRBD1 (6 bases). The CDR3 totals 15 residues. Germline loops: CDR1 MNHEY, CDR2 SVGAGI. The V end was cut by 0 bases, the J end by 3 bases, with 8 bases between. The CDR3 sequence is CASSYSRGDTGELFF. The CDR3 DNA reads TGTGCCAGCAGTTACTCCAGGGGTGACACCGGGGAGCTGTTTTTT.

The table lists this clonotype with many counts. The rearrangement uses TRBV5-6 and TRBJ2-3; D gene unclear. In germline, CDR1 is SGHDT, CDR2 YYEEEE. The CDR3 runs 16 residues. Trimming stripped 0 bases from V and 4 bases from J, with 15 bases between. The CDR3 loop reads CASSLDRTYGSDTQYF. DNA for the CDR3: TGTGCCAGCAGCTTGGATAGGACCTATGGCTCAGATACGCAGTATTTT.

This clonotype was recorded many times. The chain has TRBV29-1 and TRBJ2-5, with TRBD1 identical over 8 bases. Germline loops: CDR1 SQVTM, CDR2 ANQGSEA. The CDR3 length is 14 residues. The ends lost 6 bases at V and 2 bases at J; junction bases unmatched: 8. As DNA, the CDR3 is TGCAGCGTCTCGCCCGGGACAGGACAAGAGACCCAGTACTTC. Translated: CSVSPGTGQETQYF.

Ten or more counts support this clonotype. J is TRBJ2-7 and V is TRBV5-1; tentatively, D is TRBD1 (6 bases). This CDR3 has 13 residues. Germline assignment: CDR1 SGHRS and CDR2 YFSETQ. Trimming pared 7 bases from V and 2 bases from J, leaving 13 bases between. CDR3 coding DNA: TGCGCCAGCCGCCGGGACATTCCCTACGAGCAGTACTTC. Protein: CASRRDIPYEQYF. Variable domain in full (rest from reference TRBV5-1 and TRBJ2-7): KAGVTQTPRYLIKTRGQQVTLSCSPISGHRSVSWYQQTPGQGLQFLFEYFSETQRNKGNFPGRFSGRQFSNSRSEMNVSTLELGDSALYLCASRRDIPYEQYFGPGTRLTVT.

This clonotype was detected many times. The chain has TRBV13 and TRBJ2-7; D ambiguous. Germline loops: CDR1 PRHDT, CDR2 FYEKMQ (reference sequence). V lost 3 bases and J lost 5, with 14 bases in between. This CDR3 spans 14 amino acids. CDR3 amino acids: CASSFRQDTNEQYF. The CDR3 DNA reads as TGTGCCAGCAGCTTTCGGCAGGATACCAACGAGCAGTACTTC.

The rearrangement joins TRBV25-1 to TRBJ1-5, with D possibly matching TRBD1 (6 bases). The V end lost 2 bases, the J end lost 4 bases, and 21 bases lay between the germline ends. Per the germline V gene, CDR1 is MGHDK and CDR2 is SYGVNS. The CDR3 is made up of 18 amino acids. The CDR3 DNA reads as TGTGCCAGCAGTGAAGGGCAGGGGATGGATGTATGGAATCAGCCCCAGCATTTT. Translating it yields CASSEGQGMDVWNQPQHF.

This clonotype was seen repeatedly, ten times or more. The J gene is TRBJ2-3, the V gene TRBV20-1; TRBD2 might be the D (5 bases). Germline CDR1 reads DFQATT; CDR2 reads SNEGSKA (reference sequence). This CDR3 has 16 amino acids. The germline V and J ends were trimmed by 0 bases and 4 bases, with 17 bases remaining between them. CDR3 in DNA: TGCAGTGCTAGAGATGGGGATAGCGTAGTGGCAGATACGCAGTATTTT. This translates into CSARDGDSVVADTQYF.

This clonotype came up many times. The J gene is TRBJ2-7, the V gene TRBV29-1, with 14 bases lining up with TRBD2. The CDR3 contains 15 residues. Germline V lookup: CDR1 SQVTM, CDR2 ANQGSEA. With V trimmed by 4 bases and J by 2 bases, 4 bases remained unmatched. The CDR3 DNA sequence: TGCAGCGTTGGACTAGCGGGAGGGAGGGCCTACGAGCAGTACTTC. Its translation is CSVGLAGGRAYEQYF.

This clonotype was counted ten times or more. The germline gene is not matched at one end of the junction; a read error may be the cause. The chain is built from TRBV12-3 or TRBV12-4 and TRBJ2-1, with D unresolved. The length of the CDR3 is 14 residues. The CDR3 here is CASTLRVQEDEQFF. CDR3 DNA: TGTGCCAGCACTTTACGGGTTCAAGAAGATGAGCAGTTCTTC.

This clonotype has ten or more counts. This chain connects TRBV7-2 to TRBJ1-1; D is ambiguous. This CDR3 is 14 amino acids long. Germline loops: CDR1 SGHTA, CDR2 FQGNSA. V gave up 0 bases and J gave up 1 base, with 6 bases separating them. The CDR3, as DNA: TGTGCCAGCAGCTTAGCACGGGCGAACACTGAAGCTTTCTTT. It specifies CASSLARANTEAFF.

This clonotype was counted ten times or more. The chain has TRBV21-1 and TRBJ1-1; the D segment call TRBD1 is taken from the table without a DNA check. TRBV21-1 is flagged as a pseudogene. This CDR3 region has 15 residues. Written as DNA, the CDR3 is TGTGCCAGCAGCATCCGGAGAAGGGGGGACGGTGAAGCTTTCTTT. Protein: CASSIRRRGDGEAFF.